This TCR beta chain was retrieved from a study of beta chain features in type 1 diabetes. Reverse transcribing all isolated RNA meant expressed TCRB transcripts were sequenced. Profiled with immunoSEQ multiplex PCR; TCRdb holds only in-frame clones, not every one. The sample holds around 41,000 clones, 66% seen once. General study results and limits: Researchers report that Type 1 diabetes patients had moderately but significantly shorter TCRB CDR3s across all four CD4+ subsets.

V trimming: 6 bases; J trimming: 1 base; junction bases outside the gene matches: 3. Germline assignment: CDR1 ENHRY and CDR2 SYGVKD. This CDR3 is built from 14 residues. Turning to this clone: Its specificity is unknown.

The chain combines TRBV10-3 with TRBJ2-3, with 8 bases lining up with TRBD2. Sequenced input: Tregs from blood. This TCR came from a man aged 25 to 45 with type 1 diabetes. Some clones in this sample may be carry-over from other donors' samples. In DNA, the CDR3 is TGTGCCATCAGGGGCGGGGGGCGCACAGATACGCAGTATTTT. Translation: CAIRGGGRTDTQYF.